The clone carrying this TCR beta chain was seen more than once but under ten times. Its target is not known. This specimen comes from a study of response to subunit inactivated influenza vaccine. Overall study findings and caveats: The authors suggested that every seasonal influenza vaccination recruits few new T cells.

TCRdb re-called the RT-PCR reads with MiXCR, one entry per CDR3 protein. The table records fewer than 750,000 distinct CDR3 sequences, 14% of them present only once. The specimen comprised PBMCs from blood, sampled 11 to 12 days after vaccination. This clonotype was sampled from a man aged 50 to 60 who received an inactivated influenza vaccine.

DNA for the CDR3: TGTGCCACCAGCAGGATGGGGGGGACTGAAGCTTTCTTT. Protein product: CATSRMGGTEAFF. This sequence joins TRBV15 and TRBJ1-1, with D tentatively TRBD1 (5 bases). This CDR3 is 13 amino acids long. V dropped 3 bases and J dropped 5 bases, with 10 bases sitting between them. Looked up from germline, CDR1 is LNHNV and CDR2 is YYDKDF (reference sequence).